The 24 T cell receptor beta chains presented below share a single source sample, sequenced in a study of T-cell memory formation after mild COVID-19. TCRdb reanalysed the 5' RACE reads using MiXCR and keeps one entry per CDR3 protein. The sample shows around 50,000 distinct CDR3 sequences, 27% of them seen only once. Sequenced material: PBMCs or a T cell subset sorted from them (not recorded which). The receptors were gathered from a young man who had mild COVID-19 (a few samples of this study predate the infection). Cell type and time point are not known.

This clonotype was counted only a few times. V is TRBV15 and J is TRBJ1-5; a weak D match, TRBD1 (5 bases). Trimming stripped 0 bases from V and 4 bases from J, with 10 bases between. CDR3 length equals 15 residues. CDR1 is LNHNV, CDR2 YYDKDF, per germline (reference sequence). The chain's CDR3 is CATSRDWAGNQPQHF. In DNA form, the CDR3 reads TGTGCCACCAGCAGAGATTGGGCAGGGAATCAGCCCCAGCATTTT.

This clonotype was picked up many times. The V and J genes are TRBV25-1 and TRBJ2-2, with D perhaps assigned TRBD1 or TRBD2 (5 bases each). The germline V gene encodes CDR1 MGHDK and CDR2 SYGVNS. Deletions cut 1 base from V and 7 bases from J, with 7 bases between. The CDR3 is 13 residues long. CDR3 DNA: TGTGCCAGCAGTGAATCTGGGGGCGGGGAGCTGTTTTTT. Encoded protein: CASSESGGGELFF.

For the CDR3, the DNA is TGTGCCAGCTCCGGAGAAGGGCGTACGATGCAGACCCAGTACTTC. Protein sequence: CASSGEGRTMQTQYF. V gene TRBV11-2 combines with J gene TRBJ2-5; D remains ambiguous. Germline V gene sequence: CDR1 SGHAT, CDR2 FQNNGV. The CDR3 runs 15 residues. V gave up 8 bases and J gave up 6 bases, with 22 bases separating them.

The CDR3 coding sequence is TGTGCCAGCAGCGACCTCGACAGGGGGATCCAAGAGACCCAGTACTTC. Amino acid sequence: CASSDLDRGIQETQYF. The chain employs TRBV7-2 and TRBJ2-5, with TRBD1 matching 9 bases. CDR1 SGHTA and CDR2 FQGNSA come from the germline V gene. V lost 5 bases and J lost 1; bases outside the gene matches: 8. The CDR3 loop spans 16 amino acids.

This clonotype was seen many times. This rearrangement joins TRBV2 to TRBJ2-1, with TRBD1 matching 8 bases. Looked up from germline, CDR1 is SNHLY and CDR2 is FYNNEI. V gave up 1 base and J gave up 5 bases; unmatched junction bases: 7. CDR3 length: 16 residues. The CDR3 region has the DNA TGTGCCAGCAGTGAAGTAATAGGACAGGGTCACAATGAGCAGTTCTTC. Protein product: CASSEVIGQGHNEQFF.

The chain combines TRBV5-6 with TRBJ1-6; D is perhaps TRBD1 (5 bases). CDR3 length: 14 amino acids. CDR1 is SGHDT, CDR2 YYEEEE, per germline. The ends were cut back, 3 bases at V and 9 bases at J, with 13 bases in the middle. The CDR3 loop is CASSSPGFGSPLHF. CDR3 nucleotides: TGTGCCAGCAGCTCGCCAGGGTTTGGTTCACCCCTCCACTTT.

The chain links TRBV4-1 to TRBJ1-6; 7 bases are shared with TRBD1. Germline V gene sequence: CDR1 MGHRA, CDR2 YSYEKL. The CDR3 is 17 residues long. With 4 bases clipped from V and 7 bases from J, the junction kept 13 bases outside the gene matches. CDR3: CASSLLQGWEENSPLHF. DNA for the CDR3: TGCGCCAGCAGCCTACTACAGGGGTGGGAGGAGAATTCACCCCTCCACTTT.

In this sample, this clonotype turned up a few times. This chain joins TRBV27 and TRBJ1-1; the D is unclear. CDR3 length: 12 residues. Per germline, CDR1 MNHEY and CDR2 SMNVEV (reference sequence). The V and J ends lost 4 bases and 7 bases respectively, with 10 bases between them. CDR3 bases: TGTGCCAGCAGTTCAAGGTGGGATGAAGCTTTCTTT. Amino acids: CASSSRWDEAFF.

By sample fraction, this clonotype is medium-sized (0.01 to 0.1%). The gene calls are TRBV4-3 and TRBJ2-1; D gene ambiguous. Germline V gene data show CDR1 as LGHNA and CDR2 as YSLEER. The CDR3 spans 15 residues. V was cut by 0 bases and J by 2 bases, with 8 bases left in between. In nucleotides, the CDR3 is TGCGCCAGCAGCCAAGAGGCAGTTACCTACAATGAGCAGTTCTTC. It specifies CASSQEAVTYNEQFF.

This clonotype was observed a handful of times. This chain links TRBV6-2 or TRBV6-3 with TRBJ1-5; 7 nucleotides line up with TRBD1. Germline values: CDR1 MNHEY, CDR2 SVGEGT. CDR3 length equals 15 residues. Trimming cost V 4 bases and J 2 bases; bases outside gene matches: 5. This chain's CDR3 is CASSSGTEGNQPQHF. The CDR3, as DNA: TGTGCCAGCAGTTCCGGGACAGAGGGCAATCAGCCCCAGCATTTT.

On this clonotype: At one boundary the junction diverges from the germline segment, which might be a read error. The chain joins TRBV7-3 to TRBJ2-7, with unresolved D. Germline V gene sequence: CDR1 SGHTA, CDR2 FQGTGA. The CDR3 length is 13 residues. CDR3 sequence (DNA): TGTGCAAGCAGCTTATGGAGCTCCTACGAGCAGTACTTC. This codes for CASSLWSSYEQYF. Full variable domain (remainder filled in from reference TRBV7-3 and TRBJ2-7): GAGVSQTPSNKVTEKGKYVELRCDPISGHTALYWYRQSLGQGPEFLIYFQGTGAADDSGLPNDRFFAVRPEGSVSTLKIQRTERGDSAVYLCASSLWSSYEQYFGPGTRLTVT.

This chain joins TRBV12-3 or TRBV12-4 and TRBJ2-2; 9 positions match TRBD1. The CDR3 runs 15 residues. V shed 6 bases, J shed 4 bases, and the junction held 6 bases outside the gene matches. In DNA, the CDR3 is TGTGCCAGCAGCAACCGACAGGGGGTCACCGGGGAGCTGTTTTTT. Protein sequence: CASSNRQGVTGELFF.

The rearrangement links TRBV7-9 to TRBJ2-5, with 7 bases fitting TRBD1. The CDR3 length is 19 residues. V trimming: 0 bases; J trimming: 1 base; junction bases outside the gene matches: 14. Germline values: CDR1 SEHNR, CDR2 FQNEAQ (reference sequence). The DNA of the CDR3 is TGTGCCAGCAGCTTAGCGATGTGGGACAGTCGATGGGGCCAAGAGACCCAGTACTTC. It is translated as CASSLAMWDSRWGQETQYF. Looking up the rest from reference TRBV7-9 and TRBJ2-5 gives the full variable domain: DTGVSQNPRHKITKRGQNVTFRCDPISEHNRLYWYRQTLGQGPEFLTYFQNEAQLEKSRLLSDRFSAERPKGSFSTLEIQRTEQGDSAMYLCASSLAMWDSRWGQETQYFGPGTRLLVL.

This clonotype was seen only a few times. The J gene is TRBJ2-3, the V gene TRBV7-3, with TRBD2 matching 8 bases. Unmatched junction bases numbered 5, after V lost 6 bases and J lost 0 bases. The germline CDR1 and CDR2 sequences are SGHTA and FQGTGA. The CDR3 consists of 15 residues. CDR3: CASSFSGESTDTQYF. Here the CDR3 DNA reads TGTGCCAGCAGTTTTAGCGGGGAGAGCACAGATACGCAGTATTTT.

This clonotype has only a few counts. As DNA, the CDR3 is TGTGCCAGCAGTTACCTGGTGAAGCTTAACTATGGCTACACCTTC. Its translation is CASSYLVKLNYGYTF. This rearrangement joins TRBV6-5 to TRBJ1-2, with D uncertain. This CDR3 has 15 residues. Germline V gene data show CDR1 as MNHEY and CDR2 as SVGAGI. The V gene lost 2 bases and the J gene lost 1 base, with 11 bases spanning the gap.

The sample holds one count of this clonotype. V is TRBV5-1 and J is TRBJ1-2; 8 positions match TRBD1. CDR3 length: 13 amino acids. Trimming cost V 5 bases and J 6 bases; bases outside gene matches: 6. Per the germline V gene, CDR1 is SGHRS and CDR2 is YFSETQ. Here the CDR3 DNA reads TGCGCCAGCAGAGCGGACAGGGATAATGGCTACACCTTC. The encoded protein is CASRADRDNGYTF. The full variable domain, rest sourced from reference TRBV5-1 and TRBJ1-2, is KAGVTQTPRYLIKTRGQQVTLSCSPISGHRSVSWYQQTPGQGLQFLFEYFSETQRNKGNFPGRFSGRQFSNSRSEMNVSTLELGDSALYLCASRADRDNGYTFGSGTRLTVV.

The V gene is TRBV12-3 or TRBV12-4, the J gene TRBJ2-7, with D unresolved. Trimming shortened V by 5 bases and J by 2 bases, and 13 bases separated the two germline ends. The CDR3 covers 14 residues. The CDR3 spells CASSPARRTYEQYV. CDR3 DNA: TGTGCCAGCAGTCCCGCAAGGCGGACCTACGAGCAGTACGTC.

The chain combines TRBV12-3 or TRBV12-4 with TRBJ2-1, with 12 positions matching TRBD2. The CDR3 is made up of 14 amino acids. J lost 7 bases, V lost 8 bases, and 6 bases had no gene match. CDR3 nucleotides: TGTGCCAGCGGTCTAGCGGGGGGGCGTAATGAGCAGTTCTTC. It specifies CASGLAGGRNEQFF.

V and J are TRBV15 and TRBJ2-7, with 7 bases matching TRBD1. J gave up 1 base and V 3 bases, and 6 bases lay outside the gene matches. There are 15 residues in the CDR3. Germline V gene data show CDR1 as LNHNV and CDR2 as YYDKDF (reference sequence). Here the CDR3 reads CATSSPGTDSYEQYF. In DNA form, the CDR3 reads TGTGCCACCAGCAGCCCGGGGACAGATTCCTACGAGCAGTACTTC.

The chain carries TRBV4-1 and TRBJ2-4, with 10 bases lining up with TRBD1. This CDR3 comprises 15 residues. CDR1 is MGHRA, CDR2 YSYEKL, per germline. The V and J ends lost 1 base and 8 bases, in that order; junction bases with no gene match: 5. The CDR3 loop reads CASSQGGQGVDIQYF. The CDR3 DNA is TGCGCCAGCAGCCAAGGCGGACAGGGGGTGGACATTCAGTACTTC.

This chain joins TRBV7-9 and TRBJ1-1, with 12 positions matching TRBD1. Per the germline V gene, CDR1 is SEHNR and CDR2 is FQNEAQ (reference sequence). The CDR3 extends over 17 amino acids. The V gene end was trimmed by 4 bases and the J gene end by 5 bases; junction bases not matched to a gene: 11. This CDR3 reads CASSYGGTGGGWTEAFF. In DNA form, the CDR3 reads TGTGCCAGCAGCTACGGGGGGACAGGGGGCGGATGGACTGAAGCTTTCTTT.

The V and J genes are TRBV5-1 and TRBJ2-1; D is possibly TRBD1 (7 bases). CDR3 length: 16 residues. Between the trimmed V and J ends, which lost 3 bases and 0 bases, there was a span of 13 bases. Germline V gene lookup returns CDR1 SGHRS and CDR2 YFSETQ. The CDR3 protein is CASSWRGQSSYNEQFF. The CDR3 DNA follows: TGCGCCAGCAGCTGGCGGGGACAGAGCTCCTACAATGAGCAGTTCTTC.

The V call is TRBV6-5, the J call TRBJ2-1; tentatively, D is TRBD1 or TRBD2 (5 bases each). Trimming left V 8 bases short and J 0 bases short, with 14 bases between. Germline V gene data show CDR1 as MNHEY and CDR2 as SVGAGI. This CDR3 region has 15 residues. The CDR3 region is CASGLGRSSYNEQFF. In nucleotides, the CDR3 is TGTGCCAGCGGACTGGGACGGAGCTCCTACAATGAGCAGTTCTTC.

The table lists this clonotype with a few counts. V and J are TRBV27 and TRBJ2-1; D is ambiguous. CDR1 MNHEY and CDR2 SMNVEV come from the germline V gene (reference sequence). V was cut by 6 bases and J by 2 bases, with 14 bases left in between. The CDR3 spans 15 residues. CDR3 region: CASRLNSRAYNEQFF. The CDR3 DNA follows: TGTGCCAGCAGACTCAATAGCCGGGCCTACAATGAGCAGTTCTTC.